This TCR beta chain stems from a study of T cells after yellow fever vaccination. Study as a whole: Some fractions had low cell numbers, and these were prepared with SMART-Seq v4 Ultra Low Input.

Template switching with 5'RACE generated the TCR cDNA and added a universal primer site and UMIs. In TCRdb, the 5' RACE reads were re-called with MiXCR into one record per CDR3 protein. Of over 300,000 distinct CDR3 sequences detected, over 4% appear once; the ten largest clones hold 20% to 25%. As for this clonotype: Its antigen remains unidentified.

Study-wide results and limits: Boosting was followed by the reappearance of most primary-vaccination clones (about 96% CD4, about 88% CD8).

Germline V gives CDR1 DFQATT, CDR2 SNEGSKA (reference sequence). The junction had 3 bases not matched to a gene; V was cut back by 6 bases and J by 2 bases. The CDR3 has 12 amino acids. The input for sequencing was PBMCs, taken 5 days after the yellow fever booster vaccination. This clonotype was sampled from a man aged 18 to 29 who received the YFV17D yellow fever vaccine. The chain employs TRBV20-1 and TRBJ1-2; 7 nucleotides align to TRBD1. The CDR3 nucleotides are TGCAGTGCCGGGACAGAAAACTATGGCTACACCTTC. Its translation is CSAGTENYGYTF.